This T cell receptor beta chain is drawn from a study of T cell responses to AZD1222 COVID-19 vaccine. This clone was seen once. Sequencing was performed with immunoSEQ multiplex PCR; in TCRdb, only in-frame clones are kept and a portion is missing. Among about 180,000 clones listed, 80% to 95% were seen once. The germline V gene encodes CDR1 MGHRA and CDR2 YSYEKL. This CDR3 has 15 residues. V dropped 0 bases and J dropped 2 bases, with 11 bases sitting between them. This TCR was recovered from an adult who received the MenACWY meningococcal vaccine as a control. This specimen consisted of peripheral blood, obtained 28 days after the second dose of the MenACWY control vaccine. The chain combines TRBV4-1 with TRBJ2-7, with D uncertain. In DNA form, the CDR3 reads TGCGCCAGCAGCCAAGATTCTCTTAGGGCCTACGAGCAGTACTTC. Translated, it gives CASSQDSLRAYEQYF.